This T cell receptor (beta chain) was retrieved from a study of cytomegalovirus exposure and HLA in healthy donors. Trimming took 4 bases from V and 0 from J; bases not matched to a gene: 3. This CDR3 has 17 amino acids. The germline V gene encodes CDR1 LNHDA and CDR2 SQIVND (reference sequence). Vbeta (60) and Jbeta (13) primers were used in the PCR. This table comes from immunoSEQ multiplex PCR, and its TCRdb copy is limited to in-frame clones, with some not included. The sample table includes roughly 190,000 clones. The rearrangement uses TRBV19 and TRBJ2-7; 16 bases agree with TRBD2. What was sequenced was PBMCs. This receptor was identified in a young man in good health and CMV-seronegative. In DNA form, the CDR3 reads TGTGCCAGTAGTACAGGGACTAGCGGGAGGGCCTCCTACGAGCAGTACTTC. Its protein product is CASSTGTSGRASYEQYF.